This TCR beta chain was recovered during a study of T-cell reconstitution after alpha-beta-depleted transplantation in children. Study-level findings and limits: Some patients' high day-60 TCRbeta diversity was attributed to recipient cells surviving conditioning. Roughly two months post-transplant, alpha-beta T cells reportedly originated from several hundred graft clones that had expanded.

CDR1 MNHEY and CDR2 SMNVEV come from the germline V gene (reference sequence). The V end was cut by 1 base, the J end by 2 bases, with 21 bases between. This CDR3 is built from 18 residues. This clonotype was detected only a few times. Its cognate antigen is unknown. Unique molecular identifiers featured in how the TCRbeta library was prepared. TCRdb re-analysed the PCR reads in MiXCR, keeping a single row per CDR3 protein. The sample holds approximately 1,000,000 distinct CDR3 sequences, about 26% seen once. Specimen: PBMCs, mostly from graft donor cells, collected 360 days after TCRalphabeta/CD19-depleted stem cell transplant. V gene TRBV27 combines with J gene TRBJ2-7, with D tentatively TRBD1 (5 bases). This receptor was obtained from a boy under two years old who had a stem cell transplant for SCID, so the T cells may come from the graft donor. The CDR3 nucleotides are TGTGCCAGCAGTTTATATACCCCAGGGCCGACAGTTGCCTACGAGCAGTACTTC. Protein sequence: CASSLYTPGPTVAYEQYF.